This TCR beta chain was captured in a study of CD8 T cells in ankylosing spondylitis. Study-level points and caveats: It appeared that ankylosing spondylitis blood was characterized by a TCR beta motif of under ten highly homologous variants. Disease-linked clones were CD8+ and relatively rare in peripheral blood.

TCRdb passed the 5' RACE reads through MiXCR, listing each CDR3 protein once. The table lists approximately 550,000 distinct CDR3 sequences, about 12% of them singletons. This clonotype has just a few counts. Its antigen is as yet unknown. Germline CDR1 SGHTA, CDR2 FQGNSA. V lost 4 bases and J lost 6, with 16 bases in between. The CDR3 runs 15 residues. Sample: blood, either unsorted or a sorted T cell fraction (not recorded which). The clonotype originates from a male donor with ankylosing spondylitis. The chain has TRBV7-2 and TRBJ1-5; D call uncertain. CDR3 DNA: TGTGCCAGCAGCTCCCACGGCGGCGAGGGTCAGCCCCAGCATTTT. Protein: CASSSHGGEGQPQHF.